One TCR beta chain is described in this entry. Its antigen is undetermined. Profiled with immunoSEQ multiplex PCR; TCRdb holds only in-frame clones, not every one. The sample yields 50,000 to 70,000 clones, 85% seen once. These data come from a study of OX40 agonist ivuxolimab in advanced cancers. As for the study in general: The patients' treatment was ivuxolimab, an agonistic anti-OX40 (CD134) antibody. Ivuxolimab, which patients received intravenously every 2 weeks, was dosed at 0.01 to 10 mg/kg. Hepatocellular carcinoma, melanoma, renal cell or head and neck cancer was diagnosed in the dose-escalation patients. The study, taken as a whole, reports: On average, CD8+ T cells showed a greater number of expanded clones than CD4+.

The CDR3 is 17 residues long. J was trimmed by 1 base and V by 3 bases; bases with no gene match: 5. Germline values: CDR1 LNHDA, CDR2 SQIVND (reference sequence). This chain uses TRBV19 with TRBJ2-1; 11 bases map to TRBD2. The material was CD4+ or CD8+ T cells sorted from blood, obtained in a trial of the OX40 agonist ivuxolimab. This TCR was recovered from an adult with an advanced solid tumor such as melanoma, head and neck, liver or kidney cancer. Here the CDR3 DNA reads TGTGCCAGTAGTATCCGGGCTAGCGGGAGGTCCTACAATGAGCAGTTCTTC. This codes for CASSIRASGRSYNEQFF.